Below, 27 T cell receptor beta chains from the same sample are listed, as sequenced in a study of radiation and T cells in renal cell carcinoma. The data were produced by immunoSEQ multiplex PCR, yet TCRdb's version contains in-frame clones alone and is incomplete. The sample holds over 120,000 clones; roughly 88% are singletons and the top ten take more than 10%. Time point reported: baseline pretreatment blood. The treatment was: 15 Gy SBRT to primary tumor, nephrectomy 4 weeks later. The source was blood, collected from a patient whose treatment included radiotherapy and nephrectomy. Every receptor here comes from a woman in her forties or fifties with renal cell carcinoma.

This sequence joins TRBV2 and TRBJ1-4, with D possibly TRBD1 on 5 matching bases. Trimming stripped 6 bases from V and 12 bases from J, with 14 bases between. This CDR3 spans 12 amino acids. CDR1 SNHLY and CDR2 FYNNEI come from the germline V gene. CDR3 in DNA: TGTGCCAGCAGCCCTTTATTAGGGGAACTGTTTTTT. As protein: CASSPLLGELFF.

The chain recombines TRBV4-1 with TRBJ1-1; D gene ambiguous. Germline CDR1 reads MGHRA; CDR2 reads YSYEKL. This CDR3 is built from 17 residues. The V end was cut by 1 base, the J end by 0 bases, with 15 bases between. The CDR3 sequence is CASSQGSGRSMNTEAFF. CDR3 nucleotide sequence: TGCGCCAGCAGCCAAGGGTCCGGACGGAGCATGAACACTGAAGCTTTCTTT.

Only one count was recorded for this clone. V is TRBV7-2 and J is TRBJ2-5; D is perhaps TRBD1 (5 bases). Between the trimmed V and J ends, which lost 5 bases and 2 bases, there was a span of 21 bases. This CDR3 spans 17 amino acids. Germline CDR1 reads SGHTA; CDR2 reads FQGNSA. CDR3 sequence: CASSLDRSRQIQETQYF. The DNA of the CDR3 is TGTGCCAGCAGCCTAGACCGTTCGAGACAGATACAAGAGACCCAGTACTTC.

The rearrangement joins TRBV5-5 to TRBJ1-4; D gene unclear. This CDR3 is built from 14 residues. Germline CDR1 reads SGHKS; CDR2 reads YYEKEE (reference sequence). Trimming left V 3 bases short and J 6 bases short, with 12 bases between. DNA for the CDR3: TGTGCCAGCAGCTCGGATCGGATCGATGAAAAACTGTTTTTT. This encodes CASSSDRIDEKLFF.

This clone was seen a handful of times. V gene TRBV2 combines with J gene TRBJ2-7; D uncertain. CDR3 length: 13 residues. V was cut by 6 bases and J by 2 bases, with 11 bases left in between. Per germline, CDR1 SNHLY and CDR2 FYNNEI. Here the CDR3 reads CASSLDPTYEQYF. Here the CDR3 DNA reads TGTGCCAGCAGCCTCGACCCCACCTACGAGCAGTACTTC.

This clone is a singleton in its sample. CDR3 coding DNA: TGTGCCAGCTCACCGCTGGGACAGGGGCTCGGGCGGAATGAAAAACTGTTTTTT. Translated, it gives CASSPLGQGLGRNEKLFF. This chain joins TRBV18 and TRBJ1-4, with TRBD1 matching 10 bases. After removal of 3 bases from V and 5 bases from J, the junction contained 12 bases not matched to a gene. The length of the CDR3 is 18 residues. Looked up from germline, CDR1 is KGHSH and CDR2 is LQKENI.

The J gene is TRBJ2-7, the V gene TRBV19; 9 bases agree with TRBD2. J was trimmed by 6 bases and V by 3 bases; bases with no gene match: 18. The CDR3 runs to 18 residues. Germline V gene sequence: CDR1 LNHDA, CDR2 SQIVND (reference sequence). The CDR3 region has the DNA TGTGCCAGTAGTATGGCTGCTAGCGGGGTACCCACTACCGCCGAGCAGTACTTC. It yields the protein CASSMAASGVPTTAEQYF.

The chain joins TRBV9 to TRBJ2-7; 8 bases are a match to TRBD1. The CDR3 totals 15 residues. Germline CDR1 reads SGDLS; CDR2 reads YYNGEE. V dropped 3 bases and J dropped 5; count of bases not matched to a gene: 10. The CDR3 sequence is CASSASGTGVNEQYF. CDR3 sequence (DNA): TGTGCCAGCAGCGCCTCCGGGACAGGTGTAAACGAGCAGTACTTC.

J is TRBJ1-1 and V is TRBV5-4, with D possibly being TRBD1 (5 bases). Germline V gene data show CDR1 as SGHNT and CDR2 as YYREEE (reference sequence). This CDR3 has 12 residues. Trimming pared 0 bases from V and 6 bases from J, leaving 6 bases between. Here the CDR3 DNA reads TGTGCCAGCAGCTTGGGACAGTCTGAAGCTTTCTTT. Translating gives CASSLGQSEAFF.

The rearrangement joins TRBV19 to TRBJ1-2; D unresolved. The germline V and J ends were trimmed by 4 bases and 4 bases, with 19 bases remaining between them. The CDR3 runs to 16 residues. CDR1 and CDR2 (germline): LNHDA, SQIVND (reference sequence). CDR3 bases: TGTGCCAGTAGTAGCCCGGGCCGTTTCCTGCCCTATGGCTACACCTTC. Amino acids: CASSSPGRFLPYGYTF.

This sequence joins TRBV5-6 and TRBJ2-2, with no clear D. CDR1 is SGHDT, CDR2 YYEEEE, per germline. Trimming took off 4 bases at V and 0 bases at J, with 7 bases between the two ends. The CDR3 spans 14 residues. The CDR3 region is CASSPVSNTGELFF. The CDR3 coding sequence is TGTGCCAGCAGCCCGGTTTCGAACACCGGGGAGCTGTTTTTT.

The chain's CDR3 is CASSGGWVRMNTEAFF. The CDR3 DNA reads as TGTGCCAGCAGTGGGGGTTGGGTGAGGATGAACACTGAAGCTTTCTTT. The chain recombines TRBV6-1 with TRBJ1-1; D is unclear. V was cut by 4 bases and J by 0 bases, with 15 bases left in between. Germline V gene data show CDR1 as MNHNS and CDR2 as SASEGT. The CDR3 contains 16 residues.

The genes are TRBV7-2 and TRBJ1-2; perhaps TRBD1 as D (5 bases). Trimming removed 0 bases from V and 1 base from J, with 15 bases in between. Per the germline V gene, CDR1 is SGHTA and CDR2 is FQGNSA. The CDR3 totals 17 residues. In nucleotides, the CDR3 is TGTGCCAGCAGCTTAGCGTTCGACCAGACAGATAACTATGGCTACACCTTC. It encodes CASSLAFDQTDNYGYTF.

The DNA for the CDR3 is TGCGCCAGCAGCCAGCTCGGCGGACAGGGGGAGACCCAGTACTTC. It specifies CASSQLGGQGETQYF. V usage is TRBV4-1 and J usage is TRBJ2-5, with TRBD1 matching over 9 bases. In germline, CDR1 is MGHRA, CDR2 YSYEKL. V lost 3 bases, J lost 5 bases, and 7 bases stayed unmatched. The length of the CDR3 is 15 residues.

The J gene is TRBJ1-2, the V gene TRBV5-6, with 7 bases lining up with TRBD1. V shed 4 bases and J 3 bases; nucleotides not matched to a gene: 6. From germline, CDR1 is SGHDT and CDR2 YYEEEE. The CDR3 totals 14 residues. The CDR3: CASSQDRAHYGYTF. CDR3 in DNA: TGTGCCAGCAGCCAAGACAGGGCCCACTATGGCTACACCTTC. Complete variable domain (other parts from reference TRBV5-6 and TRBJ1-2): DAGVTQSPTHLIKTRGQQVTLRCSPKSGHDTVSWYQQALGQGPQFIFQYYEEEERQRGNFPDRFSGHQFPNYSSELNVNALLLGDSALYLCASSQDRAHYGYTFGSGTRLTVV.

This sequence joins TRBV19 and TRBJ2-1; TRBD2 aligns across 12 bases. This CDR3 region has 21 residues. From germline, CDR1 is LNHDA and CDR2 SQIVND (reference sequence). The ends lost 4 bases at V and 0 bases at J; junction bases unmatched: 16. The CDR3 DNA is TGTGCCAGTAGTACAAACCCGGGACTAGCGGGCCCCCGGAGCTCCTACAATGAGCAGTTCTTC. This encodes CASSTNPGLAGPRSSYNEQFF. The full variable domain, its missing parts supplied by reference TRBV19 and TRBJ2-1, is DGGITQSPKYLFRKEGQNVTLSCEQNLNHDAMYWYRQDPGQGLRLIYYSQIVNDFQKGDIAEGYSVSREKKESFPLTVTSAQKNPTAFYLCASSTNPGLAGPRSSYNEQFFGPGTRLTVL.

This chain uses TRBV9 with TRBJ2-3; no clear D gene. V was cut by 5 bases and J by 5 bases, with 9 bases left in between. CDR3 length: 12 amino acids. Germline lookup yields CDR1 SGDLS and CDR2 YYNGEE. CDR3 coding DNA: TGTGCCAGCAGTTCGAGAAGAGATACGCAGTATTTT. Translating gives CASSSRRDTQYF.

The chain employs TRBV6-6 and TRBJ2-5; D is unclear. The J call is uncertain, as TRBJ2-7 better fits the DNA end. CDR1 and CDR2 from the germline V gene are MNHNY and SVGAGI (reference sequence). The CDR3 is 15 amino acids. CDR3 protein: CASRDPTETTYEQYF. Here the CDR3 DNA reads TGTGCCAGCAGAGACCCTACAGAAACGACCTACGAGCAGTACTTC.

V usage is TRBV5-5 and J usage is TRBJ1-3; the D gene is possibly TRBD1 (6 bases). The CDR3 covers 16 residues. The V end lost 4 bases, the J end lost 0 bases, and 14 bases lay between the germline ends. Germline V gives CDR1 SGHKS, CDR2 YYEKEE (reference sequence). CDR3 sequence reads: CASSLTLQGSGNTIYF. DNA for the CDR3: TGTGCCAGCAGCCTAACCCTACAGGGCTCTGGAAACACCATATATTTT.

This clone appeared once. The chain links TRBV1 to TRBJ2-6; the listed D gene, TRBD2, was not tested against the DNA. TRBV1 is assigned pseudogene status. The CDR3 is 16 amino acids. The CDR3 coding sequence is TGCACCAGCAGGAAGCGTGCACAAAGTCGGGCCAACGTCCTGACTTTC. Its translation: CTSRKRAQSRANVLTF.

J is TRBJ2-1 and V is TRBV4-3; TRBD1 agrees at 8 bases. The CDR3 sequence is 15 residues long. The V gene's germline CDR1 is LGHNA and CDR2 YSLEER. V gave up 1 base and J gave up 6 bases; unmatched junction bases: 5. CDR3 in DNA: TGCGCCAGCAGCCAAGGGACAGGGAATGCCAATGAGCAGTTCTTC. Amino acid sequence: CASSQGTGNANEQFF.

In nucleotides, the CDR3 is TGTGCCAGCAGAGGAGAGAATTTGCCACCCCTCCACTTT. Protein sequence: CASRGENLPPLHF. The chain is built from TRBV4-2 and TRBJ1-6, with D unresolved. Trimming removed 6 bases at V and 11 bases at J, with 14 bases between. This CDR3 is 13 amino acids long. CDR1 and CDR2 from the germline V gene are LGHNA and YNFKEQ.

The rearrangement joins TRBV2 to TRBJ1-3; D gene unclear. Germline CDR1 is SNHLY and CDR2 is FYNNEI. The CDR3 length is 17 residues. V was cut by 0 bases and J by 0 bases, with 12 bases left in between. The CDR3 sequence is CASSEARPLYSGNTIYF. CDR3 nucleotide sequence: TGTGCCAGCAGTGAAGCTCGGCCGCTCTACTCTGGAAACACCATATATTTT.

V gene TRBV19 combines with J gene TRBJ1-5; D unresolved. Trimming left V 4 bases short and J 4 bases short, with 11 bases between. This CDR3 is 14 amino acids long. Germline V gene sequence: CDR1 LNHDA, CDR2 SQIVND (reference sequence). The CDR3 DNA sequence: TGTGCCAGTAGTACCCTGGGGAGGAATCAGCCCCAGCATTTT. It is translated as CASSTLGRNQPQHF.

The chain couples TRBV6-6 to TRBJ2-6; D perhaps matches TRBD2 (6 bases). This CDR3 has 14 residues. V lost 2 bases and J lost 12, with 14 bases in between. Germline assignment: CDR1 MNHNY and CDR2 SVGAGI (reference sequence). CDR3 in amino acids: CASSYEGWGGVLTF. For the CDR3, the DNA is TGTGCCAGCAGTTACGAGGGGTGGGGAGGCGTCCTGACTTTC.

This chain's CDR3 is CASSSNLDQPQHF. The CDR3 region has the DNA TGTGCCAGCAGCTCGAACCTGGATCAGCCCCAGCATTTT. This chain uses TRBV6-1 with TRBJ1-5; no clear D gene. V was trimmed by 6 bases and J by 5 bases, leaving 11 bases between them. Germline V gene lookup returns CDR1 MNHNS and CDR2 SASEGT. The CDR3 runs 13 residues.

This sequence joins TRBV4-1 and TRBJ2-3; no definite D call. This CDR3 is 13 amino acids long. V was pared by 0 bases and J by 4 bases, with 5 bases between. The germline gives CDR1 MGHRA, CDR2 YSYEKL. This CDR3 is CASSQEWSDTQYF. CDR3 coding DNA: TGCGCCAGCAGCCAAGAGTGGTCAGATACGCAGTATTTT.